A single sample gave rise to the 3 T cell receptor beta chains below, sequenced in a study of primary melanoma T cells and metastatic recurrence. The assay was immunoSEQ multiplex PCR, and TCRdb's table has in-frame clones only and misses some. The sample has 75 to 100 clones. The sequenced material came from melanoma tumor tissue. The receptors come from a human donor with melanoma.

The chain combines TRBV10-3 with TRBJ1-2, with D hard to call. V was cut by 0 bases and J by 3 bases, with 8 bases left in between. The CDR3 spans 14 residues. Germline V gene sequence: CDR1 ENHRY, CDR2 SYGVKD. CDR3: CAISESEADYGYTF. The CDR3, as DNA: TGTGCCATCAGTGAGTCTGAGGCTGACTATGGCTACACCTTC.

This chain links TRBV6-8 with TRBJ2-3, with D unclear. The V and J ends lost 6 bases and 3 bases respectively, with 10 bases between them. Germline V gene lookup returns CDR1 MNHGY and CDR2 SAAAGT. The CDR3 totals 13 residues. The CDR3 reads CASRDRGTDTQYF. CDR3 DNA sequence: TGTGCCAGCAGGGACCGTGGGACAGATACGCAGTATTTT.

This clone was recorded only once. DNA of the CDR3: TGTGCCAGTAGTATCTTGGGAACAGGCGAGCAGTACTTC. Residues: CASSILGTGEQYF. This chain uses TRBV19 with TRBJ2-7, with D possibly TRBD1 on 5 matching bases. Germline V gene data show CDR1 as LNHDA and CDR2 as SQIVND (reference sequence). This CDR3 is built from 13 residues. Trimming pared 3 bases from V and 6 bases from J, leaving 12 bases between.